The next 30 T cell receptor beta chains were all read from a single sample in a study of regulatory T cells in long-lasting Graves disease (dated by TCRdb to the early 2020s). Library preparation used multiplex PCR. Sequencing used an Illumina HiSeq 4000. TCR beta libraries were built with iRepertoire HTBI primers and Arm-PCR amplification of CDR3 regions. In TCRdb, the public reads were trimmed at Q25 with fastp and aligned with MiXCR, with productive beta chains retained. Rows are unified per CDR3 protein, each entry keeping the most common DNA and genes. This sample is represented by under 400,000 distinct CDR3 sequences; about a sixth of them were singletons. Clones ranked in the top ten supply 25% to 30% of the sample. The time point label here, explained by the study, means: newly diagnosed GD, antithyroid drugs for less than 3 months. For both TCR sequencing and RNA sequencing, RNA was extracted from PBMCs using TRIzol.

The sample also formed part of further work on T cells in Graves' hyperthyroidism and ophthalmopathy.

Sequencing was performed on peripheral blood mononuclear cells (PBMCs), taken at new diagnosis, from a patient treated with antithyroid drugs. Receptor source: a man aged 40-55 years with Graves disease. Donor details come from another sample of the same person, matched by shared clones.

The sample holds many counts of this clonotype. The rearrangement links TRBV28 to TRBJ1-4, with 8 bases identical to TRBD1. CDR3 length: 14 residues. CDR1 and CDR2 (germline): MDHEN, SYDVKM. Germline trimming cut 6 bases from V and 10 bases from J; bases unmatched to any gene: 10. CDR3 sequence: CASSLGGTGGKLFF. The CDR3 nucleotides read TGTGCCAGCAGCTTAGGAGGGACAGGAGGAAAACTGTTTTTT.

For this clonotype: A clone one base away is much larger, so this may be a read error. This chain connects TRBV5-1 to TRBJ1-5, with D maybe TRBD1 (6 bases). Per germline, CDR1 SGHRS and CDR2 YFSETQ. Trimming took 4 bases from V and 6 from J, leaving 23 bases between them. The CDR3 totals 17 residues. CDR3 nucleotide sequence: TGCGCCAGCAGCCCGGGGGCAGGGCTTACTTACAGTCAGCCCCAGCATTTT. It specifies CASSPGAGLTYSQPQHF.

The CDR3 DNA reads as TGTGCCAGTAGTATAACCGGGACAGCCTACGAGCAGTACTTC. Protein product: CASSITGTAYEQYF. The chain uses TRBV19 and TRBJ2-7; 7 bases are a match to TRBD1. The CDR3 contains 14 residues. V gave up 2 bases and J gave up 2 bases; unmatched junction bases: 3. Germline V gene sequence: CDR1 LNHDA, CDR2 SQIVND (reference sequence).

The J gene is TRBJ2-7, the V gene TRBV2; perhaps TRBD2 as D (6 bases). Germline V lookup: CDR1 SNHLY, CDR2 FYNNEI. The CDR3 has 12 amino acids. The V end was cut by 6 bases, the J end by 5 bases, with 11 bases between. DNA for the CDR3: TGTGCCAGCAGGGGGGGACCACACGAGCAGTACTTC. Amino acid sequence: CASRGGPHEQYF.

Notes on this clonotype: This may be a read error: a much more frequent sequence differs by one nucleotide. V and J are TRBV11-2 and TRBJ2-5; 7 nucleotides align to TRBD2. There are 14 residues in the CDR3. Germline CDR1 is SGHAT and CDR2 is FQNNGV. CDR3 in amino acids: CAGSPLADQETQYF. The DNA for the CDR3 is TGTGCCGGCAGCCCTCTAGCGGACCAAGAGACCCAGTACTTC.

This clonotype was observed a handful of times. The chain links TRBV20-1 to TRBJ1-2, with D uncertain. The ends were cut back, 0 bases at V and 0 bases at J, with 17 bases in the middle. Germline V CDR1 and CDR2: DFQATT, SNEGSKA (reference sequence). The CDR3 covers 17 residues. CDR3 residues: CSARDPRSLASNYGYTF. In DNA, the CDR3 is TGCAGTGCTAGAGATCCAAGAAGTCTAGCCTCTAACTATGGCTACACCTTC.

This clonotype occurred many times. This CDR3 reads CACTGTLDYNSPLHF. The CDR3 DNA follows: TGTGCCTGCACCGGGACTTTGGACTATAATTCACCCCTCCACTTT. This chain uses TRBV30 with TRBJ1-6; D perhaps matches TRBD1 (5 bases). This CDR3 contains 15 residues. V lost 6 bases and J lost 3, with 15 bases in between. Germline V gives CDR1 GTSNPN, CDR2 SVGIG (reference sequence).

There are a few counts of this clonotype. This chain links TRBV20-1 with TRBJ1-5; D not certain. The germline V gene encodes CDR1 DFQATT and CDR2 SNEGSKA (reference sequence). The CDR3 is 14 residues long. With 6 bases removed from V and 5 bases from J, the gap between germline ends came to 17 bases. CDR3 sequence reads: CSARTTQVDQPQHF. In DNA, the CDR3 is TGCAGTGCGAGGACCACCCAGGTAGATCAGCCCCAGCATTTT.

This clonotype was recorded many times. This sequence joins TRBV7-9 and TRBJ2-3; tentatively, D is TRBD1 (5 bases). This CDR3 has 13 amino acids. Germline V lookup: CDR1 SEHNR, CDR2 FQNEAQ (reference sequence). V lost 7 bases and J 2 bases, leaving 10 bases between the germline ends. This CDR3 reads CASITGSTDTQYF. CDR3 DNA sequence: TGTGCCAGCATTACAGGTTCCACAGATACGCAGTATTTT.

This clonotype has a count of ten or more. This sequence joins TRBV12-3 or TRBV12-4 and TRBJ2-7, with D perhaps TRBD1 or TRBD2 (5 bases each). The CDR3 is made up of 15 amino acids. V was cut by 0 bases and J by 2 bases, with 11 bases left in between. The CDR3 DNA reads TGTGCCAGCAGTTTAGCCCCAGGGAGTCCCTACGAGCAGTACTTC. Protein sequence: CASSLAPGSPYEQYF.

The chain recombines TRBV28 with TRBJ1-2; 8 nucleotides line up with TRBD1. Trimming at V came to 3 bases and at J to 2 bases, leaving 8 bases not matched to a gene. The germline gives CDR1 MDHEN, CDR2 SYDVKM. This CDR3 spans 16 amino acids. Written as DNA, the CDR3 is TGTGCCAGCAGTTTTGCCAGGGGGCTCACCAACTATGGCTACACCTTC. Protein: CASSFARGLTNYGYTF.

The chain has TRBV4-1 and TRBJ2-7, with D perhaps being TRBD1 or TRBD2 (6 bases each). The CDR3 has 16 amino acids. Trimming took off 2 bases at V and 5 bases at J, with 19 bases between the two ends. Germline V gene lookup returns CDR1 MGHRA and CDR2 YSYEKL. Here the CDR3 reads CASSQLPVAGEDEQYF. The CDR3 DNA sequence: TGCGCCAGCAGCCAATTACCAGTGGCAGGGGAGGACGAGCAGTACTTC.

This clonotype was observed a few times. This rearrangement joins TRBV4-1 to TRBJ2-2; D ambiguous. The germline V and J ends were trimmed by 1 base and 0 bases, with 3 bases remaining between them. CDR3 length equals 14 residues. Germline V gene data show CDR1 as MGHRA and CDR2 as YSYEKL. The CDR3 DNA sequence: TGCGCCAGCAGCCAAGTCACGAACACCGGGGAGCTGTTTTTT. This codes for CASSQVTNTGELFF.

This clonotype has only a few counts. The chain joins TRBV27 to TRBJ2-5; D possibly matches TRBD1 or TRBD2 (5 bases each). With 2 bases removed from V and 4 bases from J, the gap between germline ends came to 14 bases. The germline CDR1 and CDR2 sequences are MNHEY and SMNVEV (reference sequence). The CDR3 runs 15 residues. The CDR3 DNA is TGTGCCAGCAGTTTAAGGGGACGCCTTGGAGAGACCCAGTACTTC. This translates into CASSLRGRLGETQYF.

This clonotype showed up many times. No conserved phenylalanine or tryptophan is present at the end of the CDR3, so a read error is the likely explanation. It is unclear where the CDR3 begins or ends on the DNA, so no DNA is shown, and the CDR3 is as TCRdb lists it. The rearrangement uses TRBV24-1 and TRBJ2-3; the table names TRBD2, a call not compared with the DNA. Germline CDR1 reads KGHDR; CDR2 reads SFDVKD. The CDR3 is 9 amino acids in total, end residues counted. This CDR3 reads CATSEAGWS.

This clonotype was counted only a few times. This rearrangement joins TRBV20-1 to TRBJ2-7, with 7 nucleotides matching TRBD1. The trim removed 2 bases at V and 3 bases at J, leaving 7 bases unmatched. CDR1 and CDR2 (germline): DFQATT, SNEGSKA (reference sequence). The CDR3 covers 14 residues. As DNA, the CDR3 is TGCAGTGCTAGACGGATTAACAGGGGCTACGAGCAGTACTTC. It yields the protein CSARRINRGYEQYF.

This clonotype showed up many times. The genes are TRBV27 and TRBJ2-4; D is undetermined. Germline V CDR1 and CDR2: MNHEY, SMNVEV (reference sequence). The CDR3 has 12 residues. Trimming shortened V by 7 bases and J by 2 bases, and 6 bases separated the two germline ends. This CDR3 is CASMGTKNIQYF. The CDR3 region has the DNA TGTGCCAGCATGGGGACCAAAAACATTCAGTACTTC.

There are many counts of this clonotype. The chain carries TRBV6-1 and TRBJ2-3; D is undetermined. V was shortened by 5 bases and J by 2 bases, with 8 bases between the two germline ends. This CDR3 spans 13 amino acids. Per germline, CDR1 MNHNS and CDR2 SASEGT. CDR3 bases: TGTGCCAGCAGTCCGATAACCACAGATACGCAGTATTTT. Its protein product is CASSPITTDTQYF.

This clonotype was found a few times. This chain connects TRBV5-1 to TRBJ2-2; 13 nucleotides align to TRBD2. Germline assignment: CDR1 SGHRS and CDR2 YFSETQ. V gave up 4 bases and J gave up 4 bases; unmatched junction bases: 7. The CDR3 length is 17 residues. CDR3 DNA sequence: TGCGCCAGCAGCCCCGGGACTAGCGGGGTACCCACCGGGGAGCTGTTTTTT. Amino acid sequence: CASSPGTSGVPTGELFF.

This clonotype was observed at least ten times. The rearrangement joins TRBV7-3 to TRBJ2-1, with a weak D call TRBD2 (5 bases). CDR1 SGHTA and CDR2 FQGTGA come from the germline V gene. The V gene lost 1 base and the J gene lost 8 bases, with 12 bases spanning the gap. CDR3 length: 14 residues. The CDR3 sequence: CASSLNSGSDEQFF. CDR3 DNA sequence: TGTGCCAGCAGCTTAAATTCGGGGAGCGATGAGCAGTTCTTC.

The chain carries TRBV7-3 and TRBJ2-1; D is ambiguous. The germline V gene encodes CDR1 SGHTA and CDR2 FQGTGA. The CDR3 has 14 amino acids. The V gene lost 5 bases and the J gene lost 3 bases, with 11 bases spanning the gap. The CDR3 protein is CASSPQMGYNEQFF. The CDR3, as DNA: TGTGCCAGCAGCCCCCAGATGGGCTACAATGAGCAGTTCTTC.

The genes are TRBV20-1 and TRBJ2-5, with 10 nucleotides matching TRBD1. The J segment lost 4 bases and the V segment lost 5 bases, leaving 7 bases of the junction unmatched. This CDR3 has 14 residues. CDR1 is DFQATT and CDR2 is SNEGSKA in the germline V gene (reference sequence). CDR3: CSAEPGQGLETQYF. CDR3 DNA: TGCAGTGCTGAGCCGGGACAGGGGTTAGAGACCCAGTACTTC.

This clonotype was detected ten times or more. The V call is TRBV7-3, the J call TRBJ2-3; D possibly corresponds to TRBD2 (6 bases). Germline V lookup: CDR1 SGHTA, CDR2 FQGTGA. V was clipped by 5 bases and J by 0 bases, with 9 bases between them. The CDR3 runs 14 residues. DNA for the CDR3: TGTGCCAGCAGCCCGGGGACTAGCACAGATACGCAGTATTTT. It yields the protein CASSPGTSTDTQYF.

This clonotype showed up just a few times. The chain has TRBV5-1 and TRBJ2-7; TRBD2 matches at 9 bases. This CDR3 contains 17 residues. Looked up from germline, CDR1 is SGHRS and CDR2 is YFSETQ. The V and J ends lost 0 bases and 0 bases, in that order; junction bases with no gene match: 7. The DNA for the CDR3 is TGCGCCAGCAGCTTGGTGTCGGCGGGGGGGCCCTCCTACGAGCAGTACTTC. This translates into CASSLVSAGGPSYEQYF.

CDR3 amino acids: CSADGLAGIETQYF. In DNA form, the CDR3 reads TGCAGTGCCGATGGACTAGCGGGGATCGAGACCCAGTACTTC. The V gene is TRBV20-1, the J gene TRBJ2-5, with 12 positions matching TRBD2. CDR3 length: 14 residues. Trimming removed 6 bases from V and 5 bases from J; junction bases left unmatched: 7. The germline V gene encodes CDR1 DFQATT and CDR2 SNEGSKA (reference sequence).

The J gene is TRBJ2-7, the V gene TRBV4-2, with TRBD1 matching 9 bases. Germline CDR1 reads LGHNA; CDR2 reads YNFKEQ. The CDR3 contains 15 residues. J lost 3 bases, V lost 0 bases, and 3 bases had no gene match. This chain's CDR3 is CASSQDLGQGYEQYF. CDR3 nucleotides: TGTGCCAGCAGCCAAGATCTGGGACAGGGCTACGAGCAGTACTTC.

This clonotype showed up many times. The gene calls are TRBV5-1 and TRBJ1-1; D remains unclear. The CDR3 has 13 residues. V was pared by 0 bases and J by 6 bases, with 9 bases between. Germline CDR1 reads SGHRS; CDR2 reads YFSETQ. Written as DNA, the CDR3 is TGCGCCAGCAGCTTGGAGGCTAGTTCTGAAGCTTTCTTT. Its protein is CASSLEASSEAFF.

This clonotype was seen at least ten times. CDR3 DNA: TGTGCCTGGAGTGAGGGGGCGGGGGTGCCTGTTCTAGAGACCCAGTACTTC. Its translation is CAWSEGAGVPVLETQYF. The V gene is TRBV30, the J gene TRBJ2-5; possibly TRBD1 or TRBD2 for D (7 bases each). V shed 1 base and J shed 4 bases, with 22 bases lying between them. CDR3 length: 17 amino acids. Germline loops: CDR1 GTSNPN, CDR2 SVGIG (reference sequence).

J is TRBJ2-2 and V is TRBV4-1; TRBD1 is a possible D gene (5 bases). Trimming took 6 bases from V and 9 from J, leaving 17 bases between them. Germline V gene lookup returns CDR1 MGHRA and CDR2 YSYEKL. The CDR3 consists of 14 residues. The CDR3 DNA is TGCGCCAGCAGATCTCCTGGGGCTCACAGGGAGCTGTTTTTT. Translated, it gives CASRSPGAHRELFF.

The rearrangement uses TRBV5-5 and TRBJ1-4; TRBD1 might be the D (5 bases). The ends were cut back, 4 bases at V and 7 bases at J, with 14 bases in the middle. Germline CDR1 SGHKS, CDR2 YYEKEE (reference sequence). This CDR3 contains 14 residues. In DNA form, the CDR3 reads TGTGCCAGCAGCCTCCGGGAGGGGAGTGAAAAACTGTTTTTT. It codes for CASSLREGSEKLFF.